The 15 T cell receptor beta chains below all came from one sample that was sequenced in a study of graft-versus-host responses after intestinal transplantation. Clones were read by immunoSEQ multiplex PCR, and TCRdb kept only the in-frame ones, dropping some. The sample lists about 130,000 clones, about 90% occurring once. Antigen specificity for these receptors is unknown. This sample comprised unstimulated CD4+ T cells sorted from spleen or lymph node cells, obtained before intestinal transplant. The receptor source for this set is a human donor who received an intestinal transplant.

V and J are TRBV2 and TRBJ1-6; the D is unclear. Germline V lookup: CDR1 SNHLY, CDR2 FYNNEI. This CDR3 is built from 13 residues. Trimming pared 8 bases from V and 9 bases from J, leaving 14 bases between. CDR3 nucleotide sequence: TGTGCCAGCTCCAAAAGGGTGGGTTCACCCCTCCACTTT. It specifies CASSKRVGSPLHF.

V and J are TRBV6-6 and TRBJ1-2; D is unresolved. Looked up from germline, CDR1 is MNHNY and CDR2 is SVGAGI (reference sequence). V was pared by 0 bases and J by 2 bases, with 10 bases between. The CDR3 is made up of 15 amino acids. CDR3 region: CASSYSLRTNYGYTF. The CDR3 DNA follows: TGTGCCAGCAGTTACTCGTTACGGACGAACTATGGCTACACCTTC.

The rearrangement links TRBV27 to TRBJ1-2; 7 bases match TRBD1. The CDR3 loop spans 12 amino acids. The V gene's germline CDR1 is MNHEY and CDR2 SMNVEV (reference sequence). With 5 bases clipped from V and 8 bases from J, the junction kept 5 bases outside the gene matches. CDR3 sequence reads: CASSPYRGGYTF. The DNA of the CDR3 is TGTGCCAGCAGTCCTTACAGGGGAGGCTACACCTTC.

The J gene is TRBJ2-2, the V gene TRBV7-9, with TRBD2 matching 9 bases. With 2 bases clipped from V and 2 bases from J, the junction kept 6 bases outside the gene matches. The CDR3 spans 17 residues. Germline loops: CDR1 SEHNR, CDR2 FQNEAQ (reference sequence). In nucleotides, the CDR3 is TGTGCCAGCAGCTTATCGACGACTAGCGGTAACACCGGGGAGCTGTTTTTT. As protein: CASSLSTTSGNTGELFF.

J is TRBJ2-1 and V is TRBV4-1; the match to TRBD2 covers 14 bases. Germline CDR1 is MGHRA and CDR2 is YSYEKL. The CDR3 loop spans 16 amino acids. V was pared by 5 bases and J by 8 bases, with 8 bases of the junction left unmatched. CDR3 DNA sequence: TGCGCCAGCAGCTTACCGGGACTAGCGGGAGTCCATGAGCAGTTCTTC. Its protein is CASSLPGLAGVHEQFF.

The V gene is TRBV28, the J gene TRBJ1-6; no reliable D call. Between the trimmed V and J ends, which lost 6 bases and 10 bases, there was a span of 13 bases. Germline CDR1 is MDHEN and CDR2 is SYDVKM. There are 13 residues in the CDR3. Here the CDR3 DNA reads TGTGCCAGCAGAAGACAAAATGGCTCACCCCTCCACTTT. Translating it yields CASRRQNGSPLHF.

The chain couples TRBV30 to TRBJ2-7, with TRBD2 matching over 10 bases. Germline CDR1 is GTSNPN and CDR2 is SVGIG (reference sequence). V was pared by 2 bases and J by 1 base, with 11 bases of the junction left unmatched. The CDR3 consists of 17 residues. As DNA, the CDR3 is TGTGCCTGGAGTTCTACCCGGACTAGCGGAAGGTCCTACGAGCAGTACTTC. Its protein is CAWSSTRTSGRSYEQYF.

This clone was recorded once. This sequence joins TRBV28 and TRBJ1-5; D is perhaps TRBD1 (6 bases). The CDR3 length is 16 residues. V was trimmed by 4 bases and J by 0 bases, leaving 13 bases between them. CDR1 is MDHEN, CDR2 SYDVKM, per germline. For the CDR3, the DNA is TGTGCCAGCAGTTCGGACAGATTATATAGCAATCAGCCCCAGCATTTT. Protein product: CASSSDRLYSNQPQHF.

This rearrangement joins TRBV9 to TRBJ2-7; D unresolved. CDR1 and CDR2 (germline): SGDLS, YYNGEE. The CDR3 runs 14 residues. V was clipped by 4 bases and J by 7 bases, with 18 bases between them. The CDR3 nucleotides are TGTGCCAGCAGCCCGAGGCCAGACCAAGGGGAGCAGTACTTC. This translates into CASSPRPDQGEQYF.

The chain is built from TRBV5-1 and TRBJ2-5; D remains ambiguous. This CDR3 is 14 amino acids long. The V gene lost 0 bases and the J gene lost 4 bases, with 10 bases spanning the gap. Per the germline V gene, CDR1 is SGHRS and CDR2 is YFSETQ. CDR3 residues: CASSLGGVGETQYF. CDR3 DNA sequence: TGCGCCAGCAGCTTGGGTGGAGTCGGAGAGACCCAGTACTTC.

This clone was detected only once. The chain employs TRBV27 and TRBJ1-5; perhaps TRBD1 as D (5 bases). The CDR3 loop spans 17 amino acids. With 0 bases removed from V and 3 bases from J, the gap between germline ends came to 15 bases. Germline V CDR1 and CDR2: MNHEY, SMNVEV (reference sequence). The CDR3 nucleotides are TGTGCCAGCAGTTTATCAATTCCGGGACGACTCAATCAGCCCCAGCATTTT. Translation: CASSLSIPGRLNQPQHF.

The genes are TRBV5-4 and TRBJ2-5; D might be TRBD1 or TRBD2, each matching 5 bases. The J call may not be correct, given that the DNA end is closer to TRBJ2-7. CDR1 SGHNT and CDR2 YYREEE come from the germline V gene (reference sequence). The CDR3 has 13 residues. CDR3 DNA: TGTGCCAGCAGCCGGGACGTAACCTACGAGCAGTACTTC. Encoded protein: CASSRDVTYEQYF.

The chain has TRBV30 and TRBJ1-1, with TRBD1 matching 9 bases. V trimming: 5 bases; J trimming: 1 base; junction bases outside the gene matches: 2. The germline gives CDR1 GTSNPN, CDR2 SVGIG (reference sequence). There are 13 residues in the CDR3. The CDR3 loop reads CAWVTGGNTEAFF. The CDR3 DNA reads as TGTGCCTGGGTGACAGGGGGGAACACTGAAGCTTTCTTT.

The chain carries TRBV5-4 and TRBJ2-5, with 10 bases matching TRBD1. The CDR3 is 15 residues long. Germline V gives CDR1 SGHNT, CDR2 YYREEE (reference sequence). J lost 3 bases, V lost 0 bases, and 2 bases had no gene match. The DNA for the CDR3 is TGTGCCAGCAGCTTGGAAGGGACAGGGGAAGAGACCCAGTACTTC. Its protein product is CASSLEGTGEETQYF. The full variable domain, in which reference TRBV5-4 and TRBJ2-5 provide the parts outside the CDR3, is ETGVTQSPTHLIKTRGQQVTLRCSSQSGHNTVSWYQQALGQGPQFIFQYYREEENGRGNFPPRFSGLQFPNYSSELNVNALELDDSALYLCASSLEGTGEETQYFGPGTRLLVL.

CDR3 bases: TGTGCCAGCGGGACAGGGGCGCCGAACACTGAAGCTTTCTTT. It specifies CASGTGAPNTEAFF. The V gene is TRBV28, the J gene TRBJ1-1; 10 bases line up with TRBD1. The CDR3 runs to 14 residues. Trimming at V came to 8 bases and at J to 1 base, leaving 4 bases not matched to a gene. Germline CDR1 and CDR2: MDHEN and SYDVKM. Variable domain in full (rest from reference TRBV28 and TRBJ1-1): DVKVTQSSRYLVKRTGEKVFLECVQDMDHENMFWYRQDPGLGLRLIYFSYDVKMKEKGDIPEGYSVSREKKERFSLILESASTNQTSMYLCASGTGAPNTEAFFGQGTRLTVV.